This T cell receptor beta chain was sequenced in a study of radiation and T cells in renal cell carcinoma. Germline V CDR1 and CDR2: GTSNPN, SVGIG (reference sequence). The CDR3 is 12 amino acids. V was pared by 4 bases and J by 2 bases, with 8 bases between. Broader study findings: From baseline, blood top tumor clonotypes peaked at 2 weeks post-radiation.

Details on this clone: What it recognizes is unknown.

Time point specified: baseline pretreatment blood. The treatment denotes: 15 Gy SBRT to primary tumor, nephrectomy 4 weeks later. Serial blood draws occurred at baseline and 2 and 4 weeks post-SBRT. The tumor was a clear cell renal cell carcinoma. Produced via immunoSEQ multiplex PCR; TCRdb's table is partial and in-frame only. This sample has 120,000 to 150,000 clones, with approximately 87% found just once. The specimen comprised blood, sampled from a patient whose treatment included radiotherapy and nephrectomy. The V and J genes are TRBV30 and TRBJ2-5, with a tentative D call TRBD2 (5 bases). This TCR came from a woman aged 50 to 60 with renal cell carcinoma. In DNA, the CDR3 is TGTGCCTGGAATCCGGGACAAGAGACCCAGTACTTC. This sequence encodes CAWNPGQETQYF.